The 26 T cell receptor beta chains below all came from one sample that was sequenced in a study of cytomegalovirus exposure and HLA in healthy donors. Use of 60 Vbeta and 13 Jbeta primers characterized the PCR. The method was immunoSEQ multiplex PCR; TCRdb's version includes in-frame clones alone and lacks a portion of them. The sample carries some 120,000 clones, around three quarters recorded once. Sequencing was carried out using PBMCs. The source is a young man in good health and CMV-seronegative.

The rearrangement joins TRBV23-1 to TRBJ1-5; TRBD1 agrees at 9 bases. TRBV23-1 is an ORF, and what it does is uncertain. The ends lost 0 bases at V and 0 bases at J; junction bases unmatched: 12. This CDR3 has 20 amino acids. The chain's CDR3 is CASSQSGDREPLCSNQPQHF. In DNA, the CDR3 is TGCGCCAGCAGTCAATCGGGGGACAGGGAACCACTGTGTAGCAATCAGCCCCAGCATTTT.

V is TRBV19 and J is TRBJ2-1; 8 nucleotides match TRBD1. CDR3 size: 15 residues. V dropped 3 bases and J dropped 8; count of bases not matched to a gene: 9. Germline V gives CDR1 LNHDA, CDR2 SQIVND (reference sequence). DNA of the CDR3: TGTGCCAGTAGTATGGTCGCAGGGGGCAGGCATGAGCAGTTCTTC. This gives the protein CASSMVAGGRHEQFF.

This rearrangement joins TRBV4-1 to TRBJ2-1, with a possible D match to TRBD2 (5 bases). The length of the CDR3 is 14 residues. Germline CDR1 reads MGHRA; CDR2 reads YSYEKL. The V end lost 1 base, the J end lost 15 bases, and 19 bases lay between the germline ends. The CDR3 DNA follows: TGCGCCAGCAGCCAAGTCCGGCTCGAGGGAGCACCGTTCTTC. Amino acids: CASSQVRLEGAPFF.

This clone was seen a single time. The CDR3 bases are TGTGCCAGCAGCCAAGTTCTTTTGAACAAACAAGAGACCCAGTACTTC. As protein: CASSQVLLNKQETQYF. V gene TRBV14 combines with J gene TRBJ2-5; D not resolved. The CDR3 is made up of 16 amino acids. Germline V gives CDR1 SGHDN, CDR2 FVKESK. Trimming took off 1 base at V and 2 bases at J, with 14 bases between the two ends.

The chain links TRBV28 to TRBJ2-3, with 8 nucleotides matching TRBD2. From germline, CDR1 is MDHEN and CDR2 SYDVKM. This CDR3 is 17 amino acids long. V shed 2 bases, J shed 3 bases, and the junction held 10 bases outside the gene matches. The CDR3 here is CASSLASTSGITDTQYF. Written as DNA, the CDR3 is TGTGCCAGCAGTTTAGCCTCCACTAGCGGTATAACAGATACGCAGTATTTT.

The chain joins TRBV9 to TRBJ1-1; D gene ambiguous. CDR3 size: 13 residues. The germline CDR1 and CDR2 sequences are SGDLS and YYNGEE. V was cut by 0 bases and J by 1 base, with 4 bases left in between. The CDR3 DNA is TGTGCCAGCAGCGTAGTTCAGAACACTGAAGCTTTCTTT. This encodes CASSVVQNTEAFF.

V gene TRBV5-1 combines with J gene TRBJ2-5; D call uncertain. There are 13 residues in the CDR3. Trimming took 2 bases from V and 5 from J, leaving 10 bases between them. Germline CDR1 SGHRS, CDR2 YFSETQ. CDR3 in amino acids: CASSFVQMETQYF. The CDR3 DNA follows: TGCGCCAGCAGCTTTGTCCAGATGGAGACCCAGTACTTC. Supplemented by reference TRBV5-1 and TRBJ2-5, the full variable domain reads KAGVTQTPRYLIKTRGQQVTLSCSPISGHRSVSWYQQTPGQGLQFLFEYFSETQRNKGNFPGRFSGRQFSNSRSEMNVSTLELGDSALYLCASSFVQMETQYFGPGTRLLVL.

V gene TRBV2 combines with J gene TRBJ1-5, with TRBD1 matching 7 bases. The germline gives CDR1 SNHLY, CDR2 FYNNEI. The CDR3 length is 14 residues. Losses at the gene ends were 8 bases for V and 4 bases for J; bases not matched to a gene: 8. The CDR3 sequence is CASRDSQFNQPQHF. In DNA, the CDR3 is TGTGCCAGCCGGGACAGCCAGTTTAATCAGCCCCAGCATTTT.

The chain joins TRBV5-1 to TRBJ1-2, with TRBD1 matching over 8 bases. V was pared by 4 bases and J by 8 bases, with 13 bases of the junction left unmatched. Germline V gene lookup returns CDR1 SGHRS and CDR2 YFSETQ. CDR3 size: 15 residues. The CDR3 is CASSHQTGAIGGYTF. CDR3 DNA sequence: TGCGCCAGCAGCCACCAGACAGGGGCCATCGGGGGCTACACCTTC.

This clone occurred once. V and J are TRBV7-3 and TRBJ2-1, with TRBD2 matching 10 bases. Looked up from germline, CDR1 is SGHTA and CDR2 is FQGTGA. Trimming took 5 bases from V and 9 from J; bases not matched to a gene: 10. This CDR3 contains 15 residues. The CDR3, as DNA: TGTGCCAGCAGCCCCTCTAGCGGGAGTTTGGGTGAGCAGTTCTTC. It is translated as CASSPSSGSLGEQFF.

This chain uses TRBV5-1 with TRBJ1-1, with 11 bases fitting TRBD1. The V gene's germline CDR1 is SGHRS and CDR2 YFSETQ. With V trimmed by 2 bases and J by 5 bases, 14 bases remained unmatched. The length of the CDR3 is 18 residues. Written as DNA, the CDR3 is TGCGCCAGCAGCTTCGCCCCCCCTGGGACAGGGGGTTGGACTGAAGCTTTCTTT. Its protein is CASSFAPPGTGGWTEAFF. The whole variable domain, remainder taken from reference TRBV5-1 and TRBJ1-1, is KAGVTQTPRYLIKTRGQQVTLSCSPISGHRSVSWYQQTPGQGLQFLFEYFSETQRNKGNFPGRFSGRQFSNSRSEMNVSTLELGDSALYLCASSFAPPGTGGWTEAFFGQGTRLTVV.

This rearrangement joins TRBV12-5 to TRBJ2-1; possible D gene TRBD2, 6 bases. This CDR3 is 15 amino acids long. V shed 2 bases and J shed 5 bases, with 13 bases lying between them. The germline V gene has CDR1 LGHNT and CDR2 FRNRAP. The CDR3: CASGLLGGLDNEQFF. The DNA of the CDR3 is TGTGCTAGTGGTTTGTTGGGGGGATTAGACAATGAGCAGTTCTTC. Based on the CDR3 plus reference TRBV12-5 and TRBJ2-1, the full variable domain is DARVTQTPRHKVTEMGQEVTMRCQPILGHNTVFWYRQTMMQGLELLAYFRNRAPLDDSGMPKDRFSAEMPDATLATLKIQPSEPRDSAVYFCASGLLGGLDNEQFFGPGTRLTVL.

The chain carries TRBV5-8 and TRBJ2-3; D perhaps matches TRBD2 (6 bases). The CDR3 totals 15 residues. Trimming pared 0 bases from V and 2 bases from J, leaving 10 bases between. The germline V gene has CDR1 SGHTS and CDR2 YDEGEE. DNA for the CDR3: TGTGCCAGCAGCTTGGGTAGCGGCCCCACAGATACGCAGTATTTT. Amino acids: CASSLGSGPTDTQYF.

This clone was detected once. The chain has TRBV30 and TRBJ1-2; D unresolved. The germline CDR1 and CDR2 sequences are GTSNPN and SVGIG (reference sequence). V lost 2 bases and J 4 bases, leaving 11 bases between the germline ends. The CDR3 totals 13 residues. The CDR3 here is CAWSPSGVYGYTF. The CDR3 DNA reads TGTGCCTGGAGTCCTTCCGGGGTCTATGGCTACACCTTC.

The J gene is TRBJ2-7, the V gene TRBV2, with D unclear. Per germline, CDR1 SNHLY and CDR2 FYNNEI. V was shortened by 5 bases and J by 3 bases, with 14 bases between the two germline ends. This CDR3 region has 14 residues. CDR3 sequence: CASSYADSNYEQYF. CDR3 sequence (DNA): TGTGCCAGCAGTTATGCTGACTCGAACTACGAGCAGTACTTC.

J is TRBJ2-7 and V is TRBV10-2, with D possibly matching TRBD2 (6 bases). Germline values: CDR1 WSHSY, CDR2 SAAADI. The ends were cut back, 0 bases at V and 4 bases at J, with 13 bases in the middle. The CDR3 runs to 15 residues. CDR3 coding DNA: TGCGCCAGCAGTGAGTCGGACTATGTCCTATACGAGCAGTACGTC. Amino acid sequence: CASSESDYVLYEQYV.

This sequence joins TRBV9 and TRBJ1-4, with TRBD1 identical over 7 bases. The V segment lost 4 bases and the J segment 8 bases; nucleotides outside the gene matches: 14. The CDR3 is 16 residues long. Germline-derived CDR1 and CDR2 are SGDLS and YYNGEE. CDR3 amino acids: CASSPRPTGFVEKLFF. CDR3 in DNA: TGTGCCAGCAGCCCCCGACCGACAGGGTTTGTCGAAAAACTGTTTTTT.

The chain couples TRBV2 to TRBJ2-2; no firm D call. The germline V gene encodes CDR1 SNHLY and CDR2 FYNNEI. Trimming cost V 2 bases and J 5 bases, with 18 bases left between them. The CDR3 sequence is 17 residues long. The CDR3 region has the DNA TGTGCCAGCAGTGAAAGTTCAGGCCTAAACTGGACCGGGGAGCTGTTTTTT. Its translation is CASSESSGLNWTGELFF.

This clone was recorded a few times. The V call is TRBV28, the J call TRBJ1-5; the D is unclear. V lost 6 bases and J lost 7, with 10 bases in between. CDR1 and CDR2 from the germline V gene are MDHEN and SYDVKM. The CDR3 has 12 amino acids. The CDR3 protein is CASSLPRQPQHF. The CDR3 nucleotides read TGTGCCAGCAGCCTCCCGCGGCAGCCCCAGCATTTT.

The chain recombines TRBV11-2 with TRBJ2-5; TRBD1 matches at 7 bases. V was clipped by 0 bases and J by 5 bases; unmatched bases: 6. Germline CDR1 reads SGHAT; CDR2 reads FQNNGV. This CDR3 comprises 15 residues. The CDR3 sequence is CASSLDMTGKETQYF. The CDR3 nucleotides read TGTGCCAGCAGCTTAGATATGACAGGGAAGGAGACCCAGTACTTC. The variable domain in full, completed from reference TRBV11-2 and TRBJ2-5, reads EAGVAQSPRYKIIEKRQSVAFWCNPISGHATLYWYQQILGQGPKLLIQFQNNGVVDDSQLPKDRFSAERLKGVDSTLKIQPAKLEDSAVYLCASSLDMTGKETQYFGPGTRLLVL.

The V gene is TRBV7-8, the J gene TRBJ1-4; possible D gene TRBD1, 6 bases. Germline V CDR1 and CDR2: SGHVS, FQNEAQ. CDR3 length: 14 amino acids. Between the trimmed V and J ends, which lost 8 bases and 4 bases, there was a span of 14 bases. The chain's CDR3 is CASGRQALNEKLFF. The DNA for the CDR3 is TGTGCCAGCGGAAGACAGGCGCTTAATGAAAAACTGTTTTTT.

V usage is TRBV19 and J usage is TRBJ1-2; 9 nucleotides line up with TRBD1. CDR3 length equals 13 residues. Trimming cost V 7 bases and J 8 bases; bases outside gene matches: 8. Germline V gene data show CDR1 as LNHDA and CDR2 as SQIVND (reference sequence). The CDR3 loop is CASTWGQGRGYTF. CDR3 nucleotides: TGTGCCAGTACCTGGGGACAGGGTAGAGGCTACACCTTC.

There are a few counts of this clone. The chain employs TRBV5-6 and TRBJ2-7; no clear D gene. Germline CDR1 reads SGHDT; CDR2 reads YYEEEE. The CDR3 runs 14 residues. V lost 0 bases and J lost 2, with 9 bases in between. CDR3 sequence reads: CASSLVEQPYEQYF. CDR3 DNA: TGTGCCAGCAGCTTGGTCGAACAACCCTACGAGCAGTACTTC.

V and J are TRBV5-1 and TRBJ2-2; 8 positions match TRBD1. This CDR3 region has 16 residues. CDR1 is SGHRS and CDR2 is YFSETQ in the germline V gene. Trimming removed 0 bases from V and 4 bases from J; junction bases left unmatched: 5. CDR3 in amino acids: CASSLGFDRGTGELFF. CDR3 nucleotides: TGCGCCAGCAGCTTGGGGTTTGACAGGGGCACCGGGGAGCTGTTTTTT.

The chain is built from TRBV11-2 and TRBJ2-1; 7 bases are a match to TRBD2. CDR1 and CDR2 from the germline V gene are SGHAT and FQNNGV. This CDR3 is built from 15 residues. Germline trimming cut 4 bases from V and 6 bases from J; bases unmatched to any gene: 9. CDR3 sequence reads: CASSSPPLAVNEQFF. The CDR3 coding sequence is TGTGCCAGCAGCTCCCCACCGCTAGCGGTCAATGAGCAGTTCTTC.

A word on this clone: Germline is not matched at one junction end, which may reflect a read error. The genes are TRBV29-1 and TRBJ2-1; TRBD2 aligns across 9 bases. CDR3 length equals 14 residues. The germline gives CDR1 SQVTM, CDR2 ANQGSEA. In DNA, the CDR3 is TGCAGCATTGAGGGTGCGCGGGAGGGCAATGAGCAGTTCTTC. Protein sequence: CSIEGAREGNEQFF.